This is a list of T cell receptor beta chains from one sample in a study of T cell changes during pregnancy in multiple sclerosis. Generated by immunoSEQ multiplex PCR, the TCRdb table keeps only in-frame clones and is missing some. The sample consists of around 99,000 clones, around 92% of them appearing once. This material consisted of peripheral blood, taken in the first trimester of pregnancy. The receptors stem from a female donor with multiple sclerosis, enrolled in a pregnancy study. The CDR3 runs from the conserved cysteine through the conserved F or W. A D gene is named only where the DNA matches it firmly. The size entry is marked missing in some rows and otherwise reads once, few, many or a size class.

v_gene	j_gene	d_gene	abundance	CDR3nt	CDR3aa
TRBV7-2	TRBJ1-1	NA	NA	TGTGCCAGCAGTTTTTACAGGGAAAGAGGTACTGAAGCTTTCTTT	CASSFYRERGTEAFF
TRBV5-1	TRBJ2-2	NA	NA	TGCGCCAGCAGCTTGAAACACCCCTCGAACACCGGGGAGCTGTTTTTT	CASSLKHPSNTGELFF
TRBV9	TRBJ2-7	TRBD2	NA	TGTGCCAGCAGCGTTGCTAGCGGGACGTCATACGAGCAGTACTTC	CASSVASGTSYEQYF
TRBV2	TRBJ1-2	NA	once	TGTGCCAGCAATGGACAGAGCTATGGCTACACCTTC	CASNGQSYGYTF
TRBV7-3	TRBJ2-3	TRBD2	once	TGTGCCAGCAGCGTCGAGGGCGGGAGAGTCACAGATACGCAGTATTTT	CASSVEGGRVTDTQYF
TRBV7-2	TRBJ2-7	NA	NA	TGTGCCAGCAGAATAGGGGGAGGGTGGGGTGGCTACGAGCAGTACTTC	CASRIGGGWGGYEQYF
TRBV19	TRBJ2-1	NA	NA	TGTGCCAGTAGAGTTAGGGGACTCAATGAGCAGTTCTTC	CASRVRGLNEQFF
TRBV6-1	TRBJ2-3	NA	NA	TGTGCCAGCAGTGAGCCGGGACAATACACAGATACGCAGTATTTT	CASSEPGQYTDTQYF
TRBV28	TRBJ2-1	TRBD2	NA	TGTGCCAGCAGATCGGGGACTAGCGGGATATTCACCTACAATGAGCAGTTCTTC	CASRSGTSGIFTYNEQFF
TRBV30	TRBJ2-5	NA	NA	TGTGCCTGGGCCATCGGAGGCGGAGGGGAGACCCAGTACTTC	CAWAIGGGGETQYF
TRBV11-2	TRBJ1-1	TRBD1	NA	TGTGCCAGCAGCTTGACAGGGGTAGGCACTGAAGCTTTCTTT	CASSLTGVGTEAFF
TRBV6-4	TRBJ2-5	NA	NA	TGTGCCAGCAGTGAACAGGGTGGGGAGACCCAGTACTTC	CASSEQGGETQYF
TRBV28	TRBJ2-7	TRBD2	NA	TGTGCCAGCAGTTTCCCACTAGCGGGAGCCACCTACGAGCAGTACTTC	CASSFPLAGATYEQYF
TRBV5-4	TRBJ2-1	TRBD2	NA	TGTGCCAGCAGCCTCATAGCGGGGAGGATGAGAGAGCAGTTCTTC	CASSLIAGRMREQFF
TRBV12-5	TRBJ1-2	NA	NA	TGTGCTAGTGGTTATAACGGTGACTATGGCTACACCTTC	CASGYNGDYGYTF
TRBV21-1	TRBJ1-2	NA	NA	TGTGCCGCGGGAACAGACTATGGCTACACCTTC	CAAGTDYGYTF
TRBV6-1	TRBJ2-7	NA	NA	TGTGCCAGCAGTGAAGGGTTACTAGGATACGAGCAGTACTTC	CASSEGLLGYEQYF
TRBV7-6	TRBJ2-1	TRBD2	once	TGTGCCAGCAGCGTGGGACTAGCGGGGTATAATGAGCAGTTCTTC	CASSVGLAGYNEQFF
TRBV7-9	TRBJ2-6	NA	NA	TGTGCCAGCAGCTTAGTACAGGGAAAAAACGTCCTGACTTTC	CASSLVQGKNVLTF
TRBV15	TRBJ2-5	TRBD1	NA	TGTGCCACCAGCAGAGGGGACAGGGCACAAGAGACCCAGTACTTC	CATSRGDRAQETQYF
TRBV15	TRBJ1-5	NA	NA	TGTGCCACCAGCAGAGACTACAGCAGCAATCAGCCCCAGCATTTT	CATSRDYSSNQPQHF
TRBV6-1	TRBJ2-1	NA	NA	TGTGCCAGCAGTGAACGGCGGGACTTCTACAATGAGCAGTTCTTC	CASSERRDFYNEQFF
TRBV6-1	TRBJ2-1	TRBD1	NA	TGTGCCAGCAGTGAAGCCGGGACAGGGGTTTACAATGAGCAGTTCTTC	CASSEAGTGVYNEQFF
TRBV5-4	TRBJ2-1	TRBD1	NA	TGTGCCAGCAGCTTGGGACAGGGGCGTAATGAGCAGTTCTTC	CASSLGQGRNEQFF
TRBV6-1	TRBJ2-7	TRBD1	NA	TGTGCCAGCAGTCTTACAGGGGACTACGAGCAGTACTTC	CASSLTGDYEQYF
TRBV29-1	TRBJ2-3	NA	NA	TGCAGCGTTGAATGGCGGGATACGCAGTATTTT	CSVEWRDTQYF
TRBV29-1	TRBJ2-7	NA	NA	TGCAGCGTTGATTCAGGGGCAGGCTACGAGCAGTACTTC	CSVDSGAGYEQYF
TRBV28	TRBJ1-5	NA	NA	TGTGCCAGCAGTTTCCCGGGGTCCGGGAATGGAAATCAGCCCCAGCATTTT	CASSFPGSGNGNQPQHF
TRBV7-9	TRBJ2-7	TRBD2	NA	TGTGCCAGCAGCTTAGAGGGCGGGAGAAACGAGCAGTACTTC	CASSLEGGRNEQYF
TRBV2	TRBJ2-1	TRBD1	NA	TGTGCCAGCAGGGGGGACAGGAATTATGAAGGTGAGCAGTTCTTC	CASRGDRNYEGEQFF
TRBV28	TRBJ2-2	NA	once	TGTGCCAGCACCAGGGACACCGGGGAGCTGTTTTTT	CASTRDTGELFF
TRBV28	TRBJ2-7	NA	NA	TGTGCCAGCAGTTTAGTAAACGGGAGAAGGGAGCAGTACTTC	CASSLVNGRREQYF
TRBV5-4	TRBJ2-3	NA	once	TGTGCCAGCAGCTTAACAGGGGGGGTAGATACGCAGTATTTT	CASSLTGGVDTQYF
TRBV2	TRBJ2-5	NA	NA	TGTGCCAGCAGTGGGGGTAGGGGGATTCGAGAGACCCAGTACTTC	CASSGGRGIRETQYF
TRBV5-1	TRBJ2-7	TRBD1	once	TGCGCCAGCAGCTTGTCGGTTGCAGGGGGCCGAACCTACGAGCAGTACTTC	CASSLSVAGGRTYEQYF
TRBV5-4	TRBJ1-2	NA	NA	TGTGCCAGCAGCTTCAGGGGTAACTATGGCTACACCTTC	CASSFRGNYGYTF
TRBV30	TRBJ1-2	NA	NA	TGTGCCTCTGCTCCTTCCGGGTCCTATGGCTACACCTTC	CASAPSGSYGYTF
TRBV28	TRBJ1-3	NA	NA	TGTGCCAGCACCTGGTGGGGGGACGGAAACACCATATATTTT	CASTWWGDGNTIYF
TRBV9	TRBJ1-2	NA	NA	TGTGCCAGCAGCTCGAGCCTGAACATCCTTCCTGTTGAGGGTCTTGGCTACACCTTC	CASSSSLNILPVEGLGYTF
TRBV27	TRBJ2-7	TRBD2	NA	TGTGCCAGCAGTTTAAGACTAGCGGGACACGAGCAGTACTTC	CASSLRLAGHEQYF
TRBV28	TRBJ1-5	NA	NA	TGTGCCACGATGGGGGGGGGTGCTAGCAATCAGCCCCAGCATTTT	CATMGGGASNQPQHF
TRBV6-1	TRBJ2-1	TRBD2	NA	TGTGCCAGCAGTGGGGGGACTAGTAAATACTACAATGAGCAGTTCTTC	CASSGGTSKYYNEQFF
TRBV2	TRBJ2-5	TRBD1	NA	TGTGCCAGCAGTAAAATACCCACCGGGACAGCCACACAAGAGACCCAGTACTTC	CASSKIPTGTATQETQYF
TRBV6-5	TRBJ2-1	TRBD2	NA	TGTGCCAGCAGACCTAGGCCTAGCGGGAGAAATGAGCAGTTCTTC	CASRPRPSGRNEQFF
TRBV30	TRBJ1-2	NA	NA	TGTGCCTTTAAGGGTGGGACTTATGGCTACACCTTC	CAFKGGTYGYTF
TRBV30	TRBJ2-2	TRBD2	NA	TGTGCCTGGAGTGTAAGGGTTAGCGGGACCGGGGAGCTGTTTTTT	CAWSVRVSGTGELFF
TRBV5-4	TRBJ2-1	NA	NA	TGTGCCAGCAGGGGAGGACTCGAGAATGAGCAGTTCTTC	CASRGGLENEQFF
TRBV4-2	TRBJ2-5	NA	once	TGTGCCAGCAGCCGCCTGGGGCCGGTGTACCAAGAGACCCAGTACTTC	CASSRLGPVYQETQYF
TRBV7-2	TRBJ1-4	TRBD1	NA	TGTGCCAGCAGTTCCGGACAGGGTATCGAAAAACTGTTTTTT	CASSSGQGIEKLFF
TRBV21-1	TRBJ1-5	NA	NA	TGTGCCAGCAGCAAAAACAGGGGGCTGGGCAATCAGCCCCAGCATTTT	CASSKNRGLGNQPQHF
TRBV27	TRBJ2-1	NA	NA	TGTGCCAGCAGTCCTATCCCCTCCTACAATGAGCAGTTCTTC	CASSPIPSYNEQFF
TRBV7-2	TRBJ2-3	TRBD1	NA	TGTGCCAGCAGCTTAGTCGCAGGGGGAAGCACAGATACGCAGTATTTT	CASSLVAGGSTDTQYF
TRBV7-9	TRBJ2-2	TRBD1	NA	TGTGCCAGCAGCTTAGGAGGGGGCAACACCGGGGAGCTGTTTTTT	CASSLGGGNTGELFF
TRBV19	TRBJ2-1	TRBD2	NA	TGTGCCAGTAACCCGGGGGGGGATTCCATTGAGCAGTTCTTC	CASNPGGDSIEQFF